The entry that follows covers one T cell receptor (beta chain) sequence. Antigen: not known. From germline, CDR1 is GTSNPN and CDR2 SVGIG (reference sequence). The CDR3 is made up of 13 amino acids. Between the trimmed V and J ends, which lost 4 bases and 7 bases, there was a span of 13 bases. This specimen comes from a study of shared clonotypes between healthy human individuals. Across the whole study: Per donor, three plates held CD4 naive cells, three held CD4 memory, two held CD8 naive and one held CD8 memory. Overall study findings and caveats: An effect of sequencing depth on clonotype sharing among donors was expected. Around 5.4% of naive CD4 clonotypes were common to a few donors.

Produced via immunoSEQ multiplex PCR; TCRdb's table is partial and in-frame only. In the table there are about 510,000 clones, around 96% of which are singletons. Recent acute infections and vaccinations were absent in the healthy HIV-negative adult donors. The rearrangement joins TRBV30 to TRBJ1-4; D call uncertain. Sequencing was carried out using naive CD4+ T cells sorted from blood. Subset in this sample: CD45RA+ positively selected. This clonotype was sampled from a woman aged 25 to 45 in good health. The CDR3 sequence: CAWNGVGIEKLFF. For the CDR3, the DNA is TGTGCCTGGAATGGGGTGGGGATTGAAAAACTGTTTTTT.